The 25 T cell receptor beta chains presented below share a single source sample, sequenced in a study of identical twins' blood T cells. TCRdb fed the 5' RACE reads into MiXCR, producing one record per CDR3 protein. The sample holds fewer than 450,000 distinct CDR3 sequences, roughly 28% seen once. What was sequenced was PBMCs. Receptors originate from a woman aged 18 to 50 in good health.

This clonotype was detected ten times or more. J is TRBJ1-1 and V is TRBV20-1; tentatively, D is TRBD1 (5 bases). The CDR3 totals 11 residues. V gave up 6 bases and J gave up 7 bases, with 12 bases separating them. Germline V CDR1 and CDR2: DFQATT, SNEGSKA (reference sequence). CDR3 in amino acids: CSALGAVEAFF. CDR3 nucleotide sequence: TGCAGTGCCCTAGGGGCAGTTGAAGCTTTCTTT.

This clonotype was recorded at least ten times. The CDR3 spells CSVAQGAGVAFF. In DNA, the CDR3 is TGCAGCGTTGCACAGGGGGCGGGTGTAGCTTTCTTT. The J gene is TRBJ1-1, the V gene TRBV29-1; 9 nucleotides agree with TRBD1. CDR1 and CDR2 (germline): SQVTM, ANQGSEA. The V gene end was trimmed by 4 bases and the J gene end by 10 bases; junction bases not matched to a gene: 7. The CDR3 loop spans 12 amino acids.

This chain connects TRBV3-1 to TRBJ1-1; the D gene is possibly TRBD1 (6 bases). Trimming left V 1 base short and J 14 bases short, with 20 bases between. This CDR3 comprises 14 residues. Germline CDR1 and CDR2: LGHDT and YNNKEL (reference sequence). The DNA for the CDR3 is TGTGCCAGCAGCCAAGGGACAGTGGGTGTGGATGTGTTCTTT. Protein: CASSQGTVGVDVFF.

V is TRBV7-9 and J is TRBJ2-1, with 9 positions matching TRBD1. V lost 6 bases to trimming and J lost 5 bases; unmatched junction nucleotides: 5. Germline V gene data show CDR1 as SEHNR and CDR2 as FQNEAQ (reference sequence). The CDR3 runs to 14 residues. Here the CDR3 DNA reads TGTGCCAGCAGGGGACAGGGAATCAACAATGAGCAGTTCTTC. Translated: CASRGQGINNEQFF.

This clonotype was observed a handful of times. The chain links TRBV14 to TRBJ1-1; no reliable D call. V was clipped by 3 bases and J by 5 bases, with 10 bases between them. The CDR3 runs to 13 residues. Germline CDR1 is SGHDN and CDR2 is FVKESK. The CDR3 sequence: CASSQDRLTEAFF. CDR3 coding DNA: TGTGCCAGCAGCCAGGATAGGTTAACTGAAGCTTTCTTT.

V usage is TRBV9 and J usage is TRBJ2-3; D unclear. The V gene's germline CDR1 is SGDLS and CDR2 YYNGEE. The CDR3 length is 14 residues. V was cut by 1 base and J by 11 bases, with 17 bases left in between. The CDR3 DNA follows: TGTGCCAGCAGCGTAAACCCCTACCAGTACGAGCAGTATTTT. Amino acids: CASSVNPYQYEQYF.

V is TRBV29-1 and J is TRBJ2-1, with TRBD2 identical over 9 bases. V lost 8 bases, J lost 7 bases, and 9 bases stayed unmatched. Germline assignment: CDR1 SQVTM and CDR2 ANQGSEA. The CDR3 totals 13 residues. CDR3 sequence: CSHVAGALNEQFF. The CDR3 DNA follows: TGCAGCCACGTAGCGGGGGCGCTTAATGAGCAGTTCTTC.

This chain joins TRBV19 and TRBJ2-3, with D perhaps TRBD2 (6 bases). V lost 6 bases to trimming and J lost 0 bases, with 16 bases between them. Germline CDR1 and CDR2: LNHDA and SQIVND (reference sequence). The CDR3 loop spans 16 amino acids. Written as DNA, the CDR3 is TGTGCCAGTAGAGAGGAGGGCGGAAGAAGCACAGATACGCAGTATTTT. Amino acids: CASREEGGRSTDTQYF.

This rearrangement joins TRBV11-2 to TRBJ1-1; D remains ambiguous. V lost 4 bases and J lost 3, with 12 bases in between. CDR1 is SGHAT and CDR2 is FQNNGV in the germline V gene. This CDR3 is built from 14 residues. The CDR3 DNA follows: TGTGCCAGCAGCTCGAGGGTGGCGGACACTGAAGCTTTCTTT. This translates into CASSSRVADTEAFF.

This clonotype showed up just a few times. This chain links TRBV7-6 with TRBJ1-1; 8 bases line up with TRBD1. Per the germline V gene, CDR1 is SGHVS and CDR2 is FNYEAQ. Unmatched junction bases numbered 5, after V lost 1 base and J lost 4 bases. The CDR3 consists of 15 residues. CDR3 DNA: TGTGCCAGCAGCTTAGAACCAGGGGGCATCACTGAAGCTTTCTTT. As protein: CASSLEPGGITEAFF.

This clonotype was seen only a few times. The chain links TRBV27 to TRBJ2-3; D gene uncertain. The ends were cut back, 0 bases at V and 1 base at J, with 5 bases in the middle. The CDR3 consists of 14 residues. From germline, CDR1 is MNHEY and CDR2 SMNVEV (reference sequence). The CDR3 nucleotides are TGTGCCAGCAGTTTATCGAGGCGCACAGATACGCAGTATTTT. Translated, it gives CASSLSRRTDTQYF.

The V call is TRBV7-2, the J call TRBJ1-2; no clear D gene. Germline-derived CDR1 and CDR2 are SGHTA and FQGNSA. This CDR3 spans 13 amino acids. Trimming shortened V by 7 bases and J by 1 base, and 10 bases separated the two germline ends. CDR3 nucleotide sequence: TGTGCCAGCAACCCCACCTATAACTATGGCTACACCTTC. Translating it yields CASNPTYNYGYTF.

This chain links TRBV29-1 with TRBJ2-5, with 13 bases identical to TRBD2. Germline CDR1 SQVTM, CDR2 ANQGSEA. The V gene end was trimmed by 7 bases and the J gene end by 5 bases; junction bases not matched to a gene: 7. This CDR3 comprises 14 residues. The CDR3: CSARTSGSGETQYF. The CDR3 bases are TGCAGCGCCCGGACTAGCGGGAGCGGGGAGACCCAGTACTTC.

CDR3 sequence reads: CATSDSGLFF. In DNA, the CDR3 is TGTGCCACCAGTGATTCTGGGCTGTTTTTT. The chain couples TRBV24-1 to TRBJ2-2; unclear D gene. Trimming removed 2 bases from V and 13 bases from J, with 4 bases in between. The germline gives CDR1 KGHDR, CDR2 SFDVKD. The CDR3 runs to 10 residues.

The sample holds many counts of this clonotype. The chain has TRBV6-4 and TRBJ1-6; D remains ambiguous. The CDR3 sequence is 15 residues long. Germline V gene sequence: CDR1 MRHNA, CDR2 SNTAGT. Deletions cut 2 bases from V and 6 bases from J, with 11 bases between. CDR3 nucleotide sequence: TGTGCCAGCAGTGACAACGTGGAGGGTAATTCACCCCTCCACTTT. Translating gives CASSDNVEGNSPLHF.

The chain links TRBV9 to TRBJ1-2; tentatively, D is TRBD1 (6 bases). The germline V gene has CDR1 SGDLS and CDR2 YYNGEE. Trimming stripped 4 bases from V and 0 bases from J, with 13 bases between. The CDR3 contains 15 residues. This CDR3 is CASSIRTDPNYGYTF. For the CDR3, the DNA is TGTGCCAGCAGCATCCGGACAGATCCTAACTATGGCTACACCTTC.

CDR3 nucleotide sequence: TGCAGTGCCCTAGAAAACACTGAAGCTTTCTTT. Translation: CSALENTEAFF. The chain joins TRBV20-1 to TRBJ1-1; D ambiguous. With 6 bases removed from V and 2 bases from J, the gap between germline ends came to 7 bases. Per the germline V gene, CDR1 is DFQATT and CDR2 is SNEGSKA (reference sequence). The CDR3 contains 11 residues.

This clonotype was picked up many times. The chain is built from TRBV19 and TRBJ1-2; weak D call: TRBD1 (5 bases). This CDR3 contains 14 residues. Germline V gene sequence: CDR1 LNHDA, CDR2 SQIVND (reference sequence). V was clipped by 7 bases and J by 5 bases, with 17 bases between them. The CDR3 loop reads CASTAGRNRYGYTF. The CDR3 region has the DNA TGTGCCAGTACTGCAGGGCGGAATCGATATGGCTACACCTTC.

The chain links TRBV18 to TRBJ2-2; D is ambiguous. The germline V and J ends were trimmed by 6 bases and 7 bases, with 18 bases remaining between them. CDR1 and CDR2 from the germline V gene are KGHSH and LQKENI. The CDR3 spans 15 residues. As DNA, the CDR3 is TGTGCCAGCTCTCGAGACTCGACCAAAGGCGGGGAGCTGTTTTTT. Protein sequence: CASSRDSTKGGELFF.

The V gene is TRBV7-2, the J gene TRBJ2-7; D perhaps matches TRBD1 (6 bases). V was cut by 5 bases and J by 2 bases, with 16 bases left in between. The germline CDR1 and CDR2 sequences are SGHTA and FQGNSA. The CDR3 spans 15 residues. Written as DNA, the CDR3 is TGTGCCAGCAGCCCATTCAGAACAGGGCCCTACGAGCAGTACTTC. It is translated as CASSPFRTGPYEQYF.

To note about this clonotype: A much larger clone is a single base away; this may be a read error. This chain connects TRBV5-1 to TRBJ1-1; D gene ambiguous. The CDR3 totals 13 residues. The germline CDR1 and CDR2 sequences are SGHRS and YFSETQ. The CDR3 loop is CASSLAQNAEAFF. CDR3 in DNA: TGCGCCAGCAGCTTGGCACAGAACGCTGAAGCTTTCTTT.

This chain connects TRBV12-2 to TRBJ2-2; the table assigns TRBD1, which was not confirmed against the DNA. TRBV12-2 is tagged as a pseudogene. The CDR3 loop spans 16 amino acids. CDR3 residues: CASRLAVAGMDGELFF. The DNA of the CDR3 is TGTGCAAGTCGCTTAGCGGTAGCAGGGATGGACGGGGAGCTGTTTTTT.

Turning to this clonotype: Because it lacks the conserved phenylalanine or tryptophan at the end, this CDR3 is likely a read error. The V gene is TRBV7-9, the J gene TRBJ1-1; TRBD1 aligns across 9 bases. Germline CDR1 reads SEHNR; CDR2 reads FQNEAQ (reference sequence). CDR3 size: 14 residues. The V gene end was trimmed by 4 bases and the J gene end by 3 bases; junction bases not matched to a gene: 3. CDR3 DNA: TGTGCCAGCAGCTCGGGACAGGGCCACACTGAAGCTTTCCTT. Its protein is CASSSGQGHTEAFL.

The chain is built from TRBV5-6 and TRBJ1-2; TRBD1 matches at 7 bases. Germline V gene sequence: CDR1 SGHDT, CDR2 YYEEEE. The trim removed 4 bases at V and 4 bases at J, leaving 7 bases unmatched. CDR3 size: 14 residues. In DNA form, the CDR3 reads TGTGCCAGCAGCACACCGGGACAGACCTATGGCTACACCTTC. It codes for CASSTPGQTYGYTF.

The chain joins TRBV9 to TRBJ1-5, with D uncertain. Germline V gene sequence: CDR1 SGDLS, CDR2 YYNGEE. V was shortened by 6 bases and J by 6 bases, with 19 bases between the two germline ends. This CDR3 spans 15 amino acids. As DNA, the CDR3 is TGTGCCAGCACCAAGACCGGGCTAATGGGTCAGCCCCAGCATTTT. Translated: CASTKTGLMGQPQHF.